The present T cell receptor (beta chain) was sequenced within a study of cytomegalovirus exposure and HLA in healthy donors. Study observations and caveats: In a later analysis, CMV-associated beta chains were mostly HLA-associated, it appeared.

60 Vbeta and 13 Jbeta primers were used in PCR. The method was immunoSEQ multiplex PCR; TCRdb's version includes in-frame clones alone and lacks a portion of them. The data hold approximately 180,000 clones, with roughly three quarters observed a single time. About this clone itself: As yet, its antigen is unknown.

With 5 bases removed from V and 7 bases from J, the gap between germline ends came to 19 bases. Germline CDR1 is SGHVS and CDR2 is FNYEAQ. This CDR3 has 15 residues. The sequenced sample was PBMCs. The TCR comes from a woman aged 50 to 65 in good health and CMV-seronegative. The chain uses TRBV7-6 and TRBJ2-3; tentatively, D is TRBD2 (6 bases). The CDR3 DNA reads TGTGCCAGCAGCCCGCGGGGCGGAGGCGGTTATACGCAGTATTTT. As protein: CASSPRGGGGYTQYF.